This TCR beta chain was recorded in a study of cytomegalovirus exposure and HLA in healthy donors. Healthy bone marrow donors made up the donors. The study sampled nominally healthy donors, though unrecorded immune exposures were likely. Study-wide results and limits: Most observed TCR sequences were rare, whereas some public TCRs were detected in many donors.

Primers included in the PCR were 60 Vbeta and 13 Jbeta primers. The authors' processing: In a later analysis, 79 million or so unique TCR beta chains included roughly 11 million shared by two or more donors. The data were produced by immunoSEQ multiplex PCR, yet TCRdb's version contains in-frame clones alone and is incomplete. The DNA was the basis for D and trimming; V, J and clone size are from that table. The sample carries some 150,000 clones, about 77% recorded once. Remarks on this clone: What it recognizes is unknown.

CDR3 length equals 13 residues. Looked up from germline, CDR1 is MNHEY and CDR2 is SMNVEV (reference sequence). J lost 5 bases, V lost 9 bases, and 8 bases had no gene match. V and J are TRBV27 and TRBJ1-1, with 8 bases fitting TRBD1. The sequencing input was PBMCs. The TCR was taken from a male donor in good health and CMV-seronegative. Here the CDR3 reads CASFPGGFTEAFF. CDR3 in DNA: TGTGCCAGTTTTCCAGGGGGCTTTACTGAAGCTTTCTTT.